A selection of T cell receptor beta chains follows, all from one sample in a study of blood T cell repertoires in COVID-19. Assay: immunoSEQ multiplex PCR; the TCRdb copy retains only in-frame clones and omits some. In the table there are under 200,000 clones, roughly 80% of which are singletons. Sequencing input: peripheral blood. These receptors were obtained from an older woman with COVID-19, enrolled during active disease. Each CDR3 is given with its conserved first and last residue. D genes are given only for firm matches. Part of the rows lack a size; the others show once, few, many or a class for expanded clones.

>TRBD1|TRBV6-5|.|TRBJ2-2
TGTGCCAGCAGGGGGACAGGGCGTTTCGCCGGGGAGCTGTTTTTT
CASRGTGRFAGELFF
>.|TRBV27|.|TRBJ2-7
TGTGCCAGCAGCCCAGCCCAGAGTGCAGCGTACGAGCAGTACTTC
CASSPAQSAAYEQYF
>TRBD2|TRBV5-1|.|TRBJ2-5
TGCGCCAGCAGCCGAGAAGTTTCCGGGGGGTGGGAGACCCAGTACTTC
CASSREVSGGWETQYF
>.|TRBV28|many|TRBJ1-1
TGTGCCAGCACCGTGGTTGGTGGGGGCCGGGCTGAAGCTTTCTTT
CASTVVGGGRAEAFF
>.|TRBV12-3/TRBV12-4|.|TRBJ2-7
TGTGCCAGCAGTCCGAGGGAGAGTTACGAGCAGTACTTC
CASSPRESYEQYF
>.|TRBV2|.|TRBJ1-3
TGTGCCAGCAGTGAAACGGACTTCTTCTCTGGAAACACCATATATTTT
CASSETDFFSGNTIYF
>.|TRBV28|.|TRBJ1-3
TGTGCCAGCAGTTTATACGGGGGAGGGTCTGGAAACACCATATATTTT
CASSLYGGGSGNTIYF
>.|TRBV5-1|.|TRBJ1-5
TGCGCCAGCAGCTTGGATGTCAGCGGAAATCAGCCCCAGCATTTT
CASSLDVSGNQPQHF
>.|TRBV28|.|TRBJ1-2
TGTGCCAGCAGTTTACGCCCCCTAGGATATGGCTACACCTTC
CASSLRPLGYGYTF
>.|TRBV21-1|.|TRBJ1-5
TGTGCCAGCAGCAAAGTCGTGAGGGGGGGCGCCCTCCATAGCAATCAGCCCCAGCATTTT
CASSKVVRGGALHSNQPQHF
>.|TRBV27|.|TRBJ1-1
TGTGCCAGCAGTTTTCAGGGGCTCACTGAAGCTTTCTTT
CASSFQGLTEAFF
>.|TRBV27|few|TRBJ2-1
TGTGCCAGCAGTGCTCTCGGTGGGGGGAACCGCTCCTACAATGAGCAGTTCTTC
CASSALGGGNRSYNEQFF
>.|TRBV19|.|TRBJ1-1
TGTGCCAGTAGTATTTCAGGGTTTGCTTTTTCCACTGAAGCTTTCTTT
CASSISGFAFSTEAFF
>TRBD2|TRBV5-4|.|TRBJ2-1
TGTGCCAGCAGCTTGGAGTGGGCTAGCGGGTACAATGAGCAGTTCTTC
CASSLEWASGYNEQFF
>.|TRBV29-1|.|TRBJ2-2
TGCAGCGCAGCCAGGACTCCGGAGGCCGGGGAGCTGTTTTTT
CSAARTPEAGELFF
>.|TRBV28|.|TRBJ1-1
TGTGCCAGCCCCCCTCCGGGGGGGAGCGCTGTAGCTTTCTTT
CASPPPGGSAVAFF
>.|TRBV25-1|.|TRBJ1-5
TGTGCCAGCAGTGAACTTAGCAATCAGCCCCAGCATTTT
CASSELSNQPQHF
>.|TRBV19|.|TRBJ2-7
TGTGCCAGTAGTATAGTAGGGGGTGACTCCTACGAGCAGTACTTC
CASSIVGGDSYEQYF